This TCR beta chain was profiled in a study of T-cell memory formation after mild COVID-19. This clonotype appeared a few times. Its antigen is unidentified. Notes on the study in general: Largely, contracting CD4+ clones fell within CM and EM, and contracting CD8+ clones within EMRA. Pre-infection memory carried some responding clones, suggesting that cross-reactive memory joined.

TCRdb recomputed calls from the 5' RACE reads with MiXCR, one row per CDR3 protein. The table shows about 84,000 distinct CDR3 sequences, with about 15% occurring only once. Trimming left V 2 bases short and J 7 bases short, with 14 bases between. This CDR3 has 14 residues. Germline lookup yields CDR1 MNHEY and CDR2 SVGAGI. The rearrangement uses TRBV6-5 and TRBJ1-2; D is perhaps TRBD1 (6 bases). The sample comprised PBMCs or a T cell subset sorted from them (not recorded which). The receptor was derived from an adult woman who had mild COVID-19 (a few samples of this study predate the infection). Cell type and time point are not known. The chain's CDR3 is CASSYLRGDLGYTF. The CDR3 nucleotides read TGTGCCAGCAGTTACCTCAGGGGCGACCTTGGCTACACCTTC.